This TCR beta chain was identified in a study of T cell clonotyping in hematopoietic cell transplantation. The study, taken as a whole, reports: Without cell sorting, CD4 versus CD8 contributions remain unresolved. At the given depth, recipient repertoires were over 95% de novo clonotypes. Higher Inverse Simpson Index values in graft donor and pretransplant recipient predicted broader posttransplant TCR diversity.

The V end lost 5 bases, the J end lost 2 bases, and 7 bases lay between the germline ends. The CDR3 runs to 13 residues. Looked up from germline, CDR1 is MNHEY and CDR2 is SVGAGI. Using immunoSEQ multiplex PCR, the repertoire was profiled, and TCRdb retains in-frame clones only, with some absent. The sample records 7,000 to 10,000 clones, around 66% being singletons. Remarks on this clone: Its antigen is as yet unknown.

The material sequenced was peripheral blood mononuclear cells, taken 100 days after allogeneic stem cell transplant. This chain joins TRBV6-5 and TRBJ2-1; D gene unclear. This TCR derives from a male patient aged 60-70 years who had an allogeneic stem cell transplant from an unrelated donor, so the T cells may come from the graft donor. Some clones in this sample may be carry-over from other donors' samples. CDR3 DNA sequence: TGTGCCAGCAGTAACCCTGCCTACAATGAGCAGTTCTTC. Protein product: CASSNPAYNEQFF.